The T cell receptor beta chain under discussion was sequenced for a study of cytomegalovirus exposure and HLA in healthy donors. Overall study context: Roughly 180 million T cells yielded approximately 100 million unique TCR beta sequences, as an earlier analysis found.

This clone has just a few counts. CDR1 SGHRS and CDR2 YFSETQ come from the germline V gene. V lost 4 bases, J lost 6 bases, and 6 bases stayed unmatched. This CDR3 has 14 amino acids. PCR amplification relied on 60 Vbeta primers (plus 13 Jbeta primers). Profiling relied on immunoSEQ multiplex PCR, and the TCRdb table lists in-frame clones only, not all of them. The data show 42,000 or so clones, roughly half seen once. The sequenced sample consisted of PBMCs. The chain uses TRBV5-1 and TRBJ2-3; TRBD1 agrees at 9 bases. The receptor's source is a human donor in good health. In DNA form, the CDR3 reads TGCGCCAGCAGCCCGGGGACAGGGAGGGATACGCAGTATTTT. It codes for CASSPGTGRDTQYF.